The 19 T cell receptor beta chains in this list originate from one sample, sequenced in a study of blood T cell repertoires in COVID-19. This table comes from immunoSEQ multiplex PCR, and its TCRdb copy is limited to in-frame clones, with some not included. Among roughly 200,000 clones listed, more than 60% were seen once. The material sequenced was peripheral blood. The receptors were sampled from a man in his fifties or sixties who had recovered from COVID-19.

The chain combines TRBV24-1 with TRBJ1-5; TRBD1 matches at 8 bases. Unmatched junction bases numbered 12, after V lost 0 bases and J lost 3 bases. Germline V gene lookup returns CDR1 KGHDR and CDR2 SFDVKD. This CDR3 contains 19 residues. CDR3 nucleotides: TGTGCCACCAGTGATTTGAGGACAGGGTTCCGTGAAATCAATCAGCCCCAGCATTTT. This codes for CATSDLRTGFREINQPQHF.

The V call is TRBV5-8, the J call TRBJ1-5; no definite D call. The germline V gene encodes CDR1 SGHTS and CDR2 YDEGEE. The V and J ends lost 2 bases and 4 bases respectively, with 13 bases between them. This CDR3 region has 15 residues. The CDR3 here is CASSLRLSGNQPQHF. In DNA form, the CDR3 reads TGTGCCAGCAGCTTAAGGCTTTCGGGGAATCAGCCCCAGCATTTT.

The chain has TRBV29-1 and TRBJ2-5, with 10 positions matching TRBD2. Germline V gene lookup returns CDR1 SQVTM and CDR2 ANQGSEA. This CDR3 is built from 13 residues. With V trimmed by 4 bases and J by 5 bases, 4 bases remained unmatched. DNA for the CDR3: TGCAGCGTTGCTAGCGGGAGTTTCGAGACCCAGTACTTC. Translated: CSVASGSFETQYF. Variable domain in full (rest from reference TRBV29-1 and TRBJ2-5): SAVISQKPSRDICQRGTSLTIQCQVDSQVTMMFWYRQQPGQSLTLIATANQGSEATYESGFVIDKFPISRPNLTFSTLTVSNMSPEDSSIYLCSVASGSFETQYFGPGTRLLVL.

DNA of the CDR3: TGTGCCAGCAGAGCCCTGGGGACAAACGAAAAACTGTTTTTT. It is translated as CASRALGTNEKLFF. The genes are TRBV27 and TRBJ1-4, with D perhaps matching TRBD1 (6 bases). CDR1 is MNHEY and CDR2 is SMNVEV in the germline V gene (reference sequence). Trimming cost V 6 bases and J 8 bases, with 16 bases left between them. The CDR3 has 14 residues.

This chain uses TRBV2 with TRBJ2-1, with TRBD2 matching 8 bases. Germline CDR1 SNHLY, CDR2 FYNNEI. V trimming: 3 bases; J trimming: 9 bases; junction bases outside the gene matches: 10. This CDR3 is built from 15 residues. The CDR3 reads CASSDSSGSGGEQFF. The CDR3 nucleotides read TGTGCCAGCAGTGATAGCAGCGGGAGCGGGGGTGAGCAGTTCTTC.

The CDR3 spells CASSPGGSNYEQYF. In nucleotides, the CDR3 is TGTGCCAGTAGTCCCGGCGGGAGTAATTACGAGCAGTACTTC. This chain joins TRBV19 and TRBJ2-7, with 7 positions matching TRBD2. Per the germline V gene, CDR1 is LNHDA and CDR2 is SQIVND (reference sequence). The CDR3 has 14 amino acids. J lost 4 bases, V lost 5 bases, and 8 bases had no gene match.

V gene TRBV4-1 combines with J gene TRBJ2-1; 8 bases fit TRBD2. Germline assignment: CDR1 MGHRA and CDR2 YSYEKL. The V gene end was trimmed by 4 bases and the J gene end by 2 bases; junction bases not matched to a gene: 10. The CDR3 is made up of 17 amino acids. The CDR3 nucleotides read TGCGCCAGCAGCCCCCGGTCGGGGGGGCTGACCTACAATGAGCAGTTCTTC. The encoded protein is CASSPRSGGLTYNEQFF.

The chain combines TRBV18 with TRBJ1-3; D gene uncertain. V was clipped by 8 bases and J by 0 bases, with 17 bases between them. The CDR3 is 16 residues long. In germline, CDR1 is KGHSH, CDR2 LQKENI. CDR3 nucleotides: TGTGCCAGCCACCGAACTCAGACTTTCTCTGGAAACACCATATATTTT. It encodes CASHRTQTFSGNTIYF.

V is TRBV27 and J is TRBJ2-3; D remains unclear. CDR1 MNHEY and CDR2 SMNVEV come from the germline V gene (reference sequence). The V end lost 3 bases, the J end lost 1 base, and 11 bases lay between the germline ends. This CDR3 is 15 amino acids long. CDR3 in amino acids: CASSLMAFGTDTQYF. CDR3 nucleotide sequence: TGTGCCAGCAGTTTGATGGCTTTTGGCACAGATACGCAGTATTTT.

The genes are TRBV28 and TRBJ2-3; 10 nucleotides align to TRBD1. Per the germline V gene, CDR1 is MDHEN and CDR2 is SYDVKM. This CDR3 is 14 amino acids long. The ends lost 6 bases at V and 3 bases at J; junction bases unmatched: 3. The DNA for the CDR3 is TGTGCCAGCAGATTGGGACAGGGGACAGATACGCAGTATTTT. This sequence encodes CASRLGQGTDTQYF.

The rearrangement joins TRBV30 to TRBJ1-2; D gene ambiguous. The CDR3 consists of 13 residues. The germline V and J ends were trimmed by 6 bases and 6 bases, with 17 bases remaining between them. Germline V lookup: CDR1 GTSNPN, CDR2 SVGIG (reference sequence). The CDR3 sequence: CACQPGPKDGYTF. CDR3 nucleotide sequence: TGTGCCTGTCAACCTGGGCCGAAGGATGGCTACACCTTC.

The chain uses TRBV19 and TRBJ2-1, with 7 bases matching TRBD1. This CDR3 has 15 amino acids. Germline CDR1 and CDR2: LNHDA and SQIVND (reference sequence). V gave up 7 bases and J gave up 4 bases; unmatched junction bases: 10. CDR3 residues: CASTTGQRLYNEQFF. The CDR3 coding sequence is TGTGCCAGTACGACGGGACAGCGACTTTACAATGAGCAGTTCTTC.

The gene calls are TRBV5-6 and TRBJ2-4, with 7 bases that match TRBD1. This CDR3 is 15 amino acids long. V lost 4 bases and J lost 2; bases outside the gene matches: 6. Germline V CDR1 and CDR2: SGHDT, YYEEEE. The CDR3 bases are TGTGCCAGCAGCGAACAGGGGCTGACCAAAAACATTCAGTACTTC. Amino acids: CASSEQGLTKNIQYF.

V gene TRBV18 combines with J gene TRBJ2-4; D is uncertain. The germline V and J ends were trimmed by 0 bases and 2 bases, with 8 bases remaining between them. Germline CDR1 is KGHSH and CDR2 is LQKENI. This CDR3 has 15 amino acids. The CDR3 spells CASSPPTVPKNIQYF. CDR3 coding DNA: TGTGCCAGCTCACCACCAACAGTCCCCAAAAACATTCAGTACTTC.

DNA of the CDR3: TGTGCCAGCAGCTATGGTTGGGGAGTAAGAGCCTACAATGAGCAGTTCTTC. As protein: CASSYGWGVRAYNEQFF. V and J are TRBV28 and TRBJ2-1, with a tentative D call TRBD2 (5 bases). This CDR3 comprises 17 residues. With 6 bases removed from V and 2 bases from J, the gap between germline ends came to 20 bases. Germline V lookup: CDR1 MDHEN, CDR2 SYDVKM.

V gene TRBV9 combines with J gene TRBJ2-1; D remains unclear. Germline V gene data show CDR1 as SGDLS and CDR2 as YYNGEE. V lost 1 base to trimming and J lost 8 bases, with 10 bases between them. The CDR3 consists of 13 residues. The CDR3 loop reads CASSVFSLHEQFF. DNA for the CDR3: TGTGCCAGCAGCGTATTTAGTCTCCATGAGCAGTTCTTC.

The genes are TRBV19 and TRBJ1-6, with D unresolved. Germline V gene sequence: CDR1 LNHDA, CDR2 SQIVND (reference sequence). CDR3 length: 15 amino acids. Trimming left V 5 bases short and J 3 bases short, with 11 bases between. CDR3 loop: CASSADTVYNSPLHF. The DNA for the CDR3 is TGTGCCAGTAGTGCAGACACGGTCTATAATTCACCCCTCCACTTT.

A few counts support this clone. The J gene is TRBJ2-5, the V gene TRBV19; 7 nucleotides align to TRBD1. CDR3 size: 17 residues. The V gene end was trimmed by 3 bases and the J gene end by 4 bases; junction bases not matched to a gene: 14. Germline V lookup: CDR1 LNHDA, CDR2 SQIVND (reference sequence). CDR3 loop: CASSMTATGRIGETQYF. Here the CDR3 DNA reads TGTGCCAGTAGTATGACGGCGACAGGGCGGATTGGAGAGACCCAGTACTTC. The whole variable domain, remainder taken from reference TRBV19 and TRBJ2-5, is DGGITQSPKYLFRKEGQNVTLSCEQNLNHDAMYWYRQDPGQGLRLIYYSQIVNDFQKGDIAEGYSVSREKKESFPLTVTSAQKNPTAFYLCASSMTATGRIGETQYFGPGTRLLVL.

The V call is TRBV29-1, the J call TRBJ1-1, with D possibly matching TRBD1 (6 bases). V was cut by 4 bases and J by 1 base, with 10 bases left in between. Germline lookup yields CDR1 SQVTM and CDR2 ANQGSEA. The length of the CDR3 is 13 residues. Here the CDR3 reads CSVGDRSNTEAFF. The CDR3, as DNA: TGCAGCGTTGGTGACAGGTCGAACACTGAAGCTTTCTTT.